This T cell receptor beta chain was documented in a study of cytomegalovirus exposure and HLA in healthy donors. Study-level findings and limits: Follow-up analysis later connected one missense variant in DCLRE1C with trimming of TCR beta V- and J-genes.

The CDR3 runs to 14 residues. The V gene's germline CDR1 is SGHNT and CDR2 YYREEE (reference sequence). With 2 bases clipped from V and 4 bases from J, the junction kept 4 bases outside the gene matches. This clone was recorded only once. The antigen is undetermined. The PCR contained 60 Vbeta and 13 Jbeta primers. Produced via immunoSEQ multiplex PCR; TCRdb's table is partial and in-frame only. This sample has roughly 150,000 clones, with 73% found just once. The sequenced sample consisted of PBMCs. The origin of this receptor is a woman aged 18-29 years in good health and CMV-seropositive. The chain carries TRBV5-4 and TRBJ2-7; 9 nucleotides line up with TRBD2. CDR3 protein: CASSLSRGGYEQYF. The CDR3 region has the DNA TGTGCCAGCAGCTTATCGCGGGGGGGATACGAGCAGTACTTC.